These T cell receptor beta chains were read from a single sample in a study of early T cells in non-severe SARS-CoV-2 infection. TCRdb redid the calling of the 5' RACE reads with MiXCR, one entry per CDR3 protein. The data hold about 55,000 distinct CDR3 sequences, with under 15% observed a single time. The sequenced sample consisted of whole blood. These receptor sequences come from an adult who was a healthcare worker with PCR-confirmed SARS-CoV-2 infection or an uninfected control (not recorded which). CDR3s include the opening cysteine and the closing phenylalanine or tryptophan.

v_call cdr3_aa
TRBV30 CAWSAGGPRETQYF
TRBV7-9 CASSAIGNTEAFF
TRBV6-5 CASRRSSNQPQHF
TRBV9 CASSVGGQETQYF
TRBV6-5 CASGRDTIYF
TRBV29-1 CSAGQGGYEQYF
TRBV9 CASSVGGSGSYEQYF
TRBV20-1 CSASRRDTEAFF
TRBV7-9 CASTPGDQINEQFF
TRBV7-9 CASRPQADTQYF
TRBV6-5 CASSYGQPNTGELFF
TRBV7-2 CASLRGLDTDTQYF
TRBV13 CASSSGLAGSTDTQYF
TRBV6-2/TRBV6-3 CASTSPGLDTDTQYF
TRBV20-1 CSARFYLGTQYF
TRBV6-2/TRBV6-3 CASGDHVTREQFF
TRBV19 CASSPSAGTGELFF
TRBV2 CASSEAPGRGQPQHF
TRBV6-2/TRBV6-3 CASSYSTTLPSGGPYEQYF
TRBV29-1 CSVEGLQETQYF
TRBV20-1 CSARGGKSGGIIEQFF
TRBV6-6 CASSYIRAFMSHGTEAFF
TRBV20-1 CSARDRPGANPGEQYF
TRBV30 CAWSGGNLEKLFF
TRBV30 CAWSGYYQETQYF
TRBV28 CASSSGGNSYEQYF
TRBV29-1 CSVEIDRDVDYGYTF
TRBV2 CASRGGASGANVLTF
TRBV7-9 CASSLGGQRMNTEAFF
TRBV12-3/TRBV12-4 CASSSGGLQETQYF
TRBV6-5 CASSYSRGTGNTEAFF
TRBV29-1 CSAGPGPENTEAFF
TRBV2 CASSERLEETQYF
TRBV5-6 CASSLSPEVVLSYEQYF
TRBV5-4 CASSSASEGRNIQYF
TRBV20-1 CSASKGSGASDTQYF
TRBV7-9 CASSLEFLNEQFF
TRBV27 CASTGGGTRLDTDTQYF
TRBV9 CASSAPQGLNTEAFF
TRBV19 CASSIAAGDTDTQYF
TRBV6-4 CASSDSGGGAGADTQYF
TRBV6-2/TRBV6-3 CASSYSGSGANVLTF
TRBV2 CASSALDRVTDTQYF
TRBV5-1 CASTVETGGRAEAFF
TRBV2 CASTVWGTDTQYF
TRBV5-1 CASSLDPGGLTEAFF
TRBV7-2 CASTGGEGSEQYF
TRBV29-1 CSVVTGLAGGEQFF
TRBV6-2/TRBV6-3 CASSYSPLSERGGREQFF
TRBV27 CASSFGSPDTQYF
TRBV12-3/TRBV12-4 CASGVGRITDTQYF
TRBV15 CATSRGLRGTYQETQYF
TRBV6-5 CASSRSPGELFF
TRBV10-1 CASIGSGLRKLFF
TRBV7-9 CASSLDTQYF
TRBV5-1 CASSLASTNTRSPLHF
TRBV6-5 CASRPSGANVLTF